This is a list of T cell receptor beta chains from one sample in a study of glioma-infiltrating T cells after dendritic cell vaccination. Data came from immunoSEQ multiplex PCR; TCRdb stores just in-frame clones and leaves some out. The sample records over 80,000 clones, 70% to 90% being singletons. Sequenced material: blood, taken before dendritic cell vaccination. These receptors were obtained from a human donor with glioblastoma. Each CDR3 is given with its conserved first and last residue. Fields, in order: V gene, clone size, J gene, CDR3 protein. Clone size is not always given. Where it is, it says once, few, many or a class for expanded clones.

V: TRBV11-2; size: -; J: TRBJ1-2; CDR3: CASSLEGRAGYTF
V: TRBV4-1; size: -; J: TRBJ1-6; CDR3: CASSPEVGGVQGADSPLHF
V: TRBV7-2; size: -; J: TRBJ2-3; CDR3: CASTFTSGTLGTQYF
V: TRBV7-9; size: -; J: TRBJ1-3; CDR3: CASSLYGRLSGNTIYF
V: TRBV30; size: -; J: TRBJ1-3; CDR3: CAWSVNRGNTIYF
V: TRBV10-3; size: -; J: TRBJ2-2; CDR3: CAIRIDRSPGELFF
V: TRBV7-2; size: -; J: TRBJ2-3; CDR3: CASSLLAGGGRDTQYF
V: TRBV16; size: once; J: TRBJ2-7; CDR3: CASSRGGTSLEQYF
V: TRBV11-1; size: -; J: TRBJ2-1; CDR3: CASSSSGQRYNEQFF
V: TRBV9; size: -; J: TRBJ1-4; CDR3: CASSPRDSGSFNEKLFF
V: TRBV6-4; size: -; J: TRBJ2-5; CDR3: CASSAEGGETQYF
V: TRBV2; size: few; J: TRBJ1-3; CDR3: CASSAPGGSGNTIYF
V: TRBV30; size: -; J: TRBJ2-1; CDR3: CAWNGGISYNEQFF
V: TRBV2; size: -; J: TRBJ1-5; CDR3: CASGAGTGIQPQHF
V: TRBV9; size: -; J: TRBJ1-1; CDR3: CASSVLQGPLGEAFF
V: TRBV30; size: -; J: TRBJ2-5; CDR3: CAWSPLAAGGTQYF
V: TRBV6-1; size: -; J: TRBJ2-3; CDR3: CASSSGTGADTQYF
V: TRBV15; size: once; J: TRBJ2-1; CDR3: CATSRVRGRSYNEQFF
V: TRBV7-2; size: -; J: TRBJ1-1; CDR3: CASSLADSMNTEAFF
V: TRBV5-1; size: -; J: TRBJ1-2; CDR3: CASSLTSGGFNGYTF
V: TRBV29-1; size: -; J: -; CDR3: CSVASLEVLNEQYF
V: TRBV7-2; size: -; J: TRBJ2-7; CDR3: CASSPRQGPLSYF
V: TRBV5-1; size: -; J: TRBJ2-7; CDR3: CASSPGGYYEQYF
V: TRBV2; size: -; J: TRBJ1-3; CDR3: CASTGVAGNTIYF
V: TRBV7-8; size: once; J: TRBJ1-2; CDR3: CASSLAQANYGYTF
V: TRBV9; size: few; J: TRBJ2-5; CDR3: CASSDLAAQETQYF
V: TRBV5-1; size: once; J: TRBJ2-1; CDR3: CASSMGLATHEQFF
V: TRBV2; size: -; J: TRBJ1-5; CDR3: CASSESPGGPGAPRVPQHF
V: TRBV27; size: -; J: TRBJ2-7; CDR3: CASSSRQQAYEQYF
V: TRBV5-1; size: -; J: TRBJ2-1; CDR3: CASSFSGSSYNEQFF
V: TRBV4-1; size: -; J: TRBJ2-7; CDR3: CASSQGSQGPYEQYF
V: TRBV5-1; size: -; J: TRBJ2-3; CDR3: CASVPGHSTDTQYF
V: TRBV19; size: -; J: TRBJ2-2; CDR3: CASSIISGKGELFF
V: TRBV2; size: -; J: TRBJ1-5; CDR3: CASRAGAGQPQHF
V: TRBV19; size: -; J: TRBJ2-3; CDR3: CASSINSRVTQYF
V: TRBV18; size: -; J: TRBJ1-1; CDR3: CASSVQGKITEAFF
V: TRBV27; size: -; J: TRBJ2-2; CDR3: CASQGESDTGELFF
V: TRBV10-3; size: -; J: TRBJ1-1; CDR3: CAITSGQGGTEAFF
V: TRBV9; size: -; J: TRBJ1-4; CDR3: CASSFGTEGEKLFF
V: TRBV11-2; size: -; J: TRBJ1-6; CDR3: CASSQQGLGSPLHF
V: TRBV6-1; size: -; J: TRBJ1-1; CDR3: CASRESGTGATEAFF
V: TRBV10-3; size: -; J: TRBJ2-5; CDR3: CAISEGLAGGTQETQYF
V: TRBV5-1; size: -; J: -; CDR3: CASSQTGGLSSYEQYF
V: TRBV5-4; size: -; J: TRBJ1-1; CDR3: CASRLNRDPEAFF
V: TRBV30; size: -; J: TRBJ1-5; CDR3: CAWKTGVSSLSYQPQHF
V: TRBV6-1; size: -; J: TRBJ2-7; CDR3: CASRPPGVGEQYF
V: TRBV11-3; size: -; J: TRBJ1-2; CDR3: CASSRTGYDYGYTF
V: TRBV6-5; size: -; J: TRBJ2-3; CDR3: CASSYRDRGADTQYF
V: TRBV9; size: -; J: TRBJ2-7; CDR3: CASSPSGRAYEQYF
V: TRBV5-1; size: -; J: TRBJ2-7; CDR3: CASRLAGDSYEQYF
V: TRBV2; size: -; J: TRBJ2-3; CDR3: CASSEAGLAEDTQYF
V: TRBV6-1; size: -; J: TRBJ1-2; CDR3: CASFAGTDGYTF
V: TRBV30; size: once; J: TRBJ2-5; CDR3: CAWSVPRRVPQETQYF
V: TRBV9; size: -; J: TRBJ2-5; CDR3: CASSVGPSTSGGQETQYF
V: TRBV15; size: once; J: TRBJ2-5; CDR3: CATSRDRGTQETQYF
V: TRBV6-5; size: -; J: TRBJ1-5; CDR3: CASSQTGVGQPQHF
V: TRBV27; size: -; J: TRBJ1-2; CDR3: CASGPTGVDYGYTF